This entry features one TCR beta chain sequence. What it binds is not known. The data were produced by immunoSEQ multiplex PCR, yet TCRdb's version contains in-frame clones alone and is incomplete. The table shows over 250 clones, with roughly 83% occurring only once. This CDR3 comprises 11 residues. Per germline, CDR1 SGHNT and CDR2 YYREEE (reference sequence). Trimming pared 7 bases from V and 4 bases from J, leaving 8 bases between. From the graft tissue, intraepithelial and lamina propria lymphocytes were released through processing. The sample comes from a study of graft-versus-host responses after intestinal transplantation. Study results and caveats: Declining HvG levels early post-transplant were linked to peak circulating GvH clone levels.

This specimen was ileum tissue, taken just over 34 days after intestinal transplant. This TCR was sampled from a human patient who received an intestinal transplant, so some T cells may come from the graft donor. The chain combines TRBV5-4 with TRBJ1-2, with no clear D. CDR3 nucleotides: TGTGCCAGCTCCACGACCTATGGCTACACCTTC. Translation: CASSTTYGYTF.